The rows below give T cell receptor beta chains drawn from one sample of a study of T cell repertoires in cytomegalovirus infection. TCRdb analysed the reads with MiXCR anew, one entry per CDR3 protein. Here the sample spans some 230,000 distinct CDR3 sequences, 22% being singletons. Sequences were obtained from CD8+ T cells from PBMCs. These receptors came from a human donor in good health (CMV status not recorded). Some clones in this sample may be carry-over from other donors' samples. Both conserved end residues are part of each CDR3. The D gene is left open where the match is weak. The size entry is marked missing in some rows and otherwise reads once, few, many or a size class.

V	J	size	D	DNA	CDR3
TRBV6-1	TRBJ2-7	many	TRBD1	TGTGCCAGCAGTTCCTTTTCCCACGGGACAGATTTCTACGAGCAGTACTTC	CASSSFSHGTDFYEQYF
TRBV6-2/TRBV6-3	TRBJ2-7	NA	TRBD2	TGTGCCAGCGGGATTAGCGGGTCACCCTACGAGCAGTACTTC	CASGISGSPYEQYF
TRBV14	TRBJ2-5	few	NA	TGTGCCAGCAGCCAAGGACGTTGGGTCCGGTTGCGAGAGACCCAGTACTTC	CASSQGRWVRLRETQYF
TRBV14	TRBJ1-2	few	NA	TGTGCCAGCAGCCAAGATAGCAGGGCCAACTATGGCTACACCTTC	CASSQDSRANYGYTF
TRBV12-3/TRBV12-4	TRBJ2-1	NA	TRBD1	TGTGCCAGCAGATACGCTCCGGGACAGGCAAACAATGAGCAGTTCTTC	CASRYAPGQANNEQFF
TRBV7-8	TRBJ2-1	few	TRBD2	TGTGCCAGCCAGGGACTAGCGGACTACAATGAGCAGTTCTTC	CASQGLADYNEQFF
TRBV27	TRBJ2-3	NA	NA	TGTGCCTCGATGATGGCAGGGGCTGCGACGGACACAGATACGCAGTATTTT	CASMMAGAATDTDTQYF
TRBV9	TRBJ2-3	many	NA	TGTGCCAGCAGCGTAGCGAGAACAGATACGCAGTATTTT	CASSVARTDTQYF
TRBV5-1	TRBJ2-5	NA	NA	TGCGCCAGCAGCTGGGAACTATCGGAGACCCAGTACTTC	CASSWELSETQYF
TRBV7-9	TRBJ1-3	few	NA	TGTGCCAGCAGCCTCGCGGGGACCCTCACGGGGAACACCATATATTTT	CASSLAGTLTGNTIYF
TRBV7-2	TRBJ2-3	few	NA	TGTGCCAGCAGCCATGGACAGTTTTCCACAGATACGCAGTATTTT	CASSHGQFSTDTQYF
TRBV20-1	TRBJ2-1	NA	NA	TGCAGTGCCTTTAGGGGTTCCTACAATGAGCAGTTCTTC	CSAFRGSYNEQFF
TRBV7-9	TRBJ2-5	few	TRBD1	TGTGCCAGCAGCATTCTACCAGACAGGGTCCGAGAGACCCAGTACTTC	CASSILPDRVRETQYF
TRBV7-8	TRBJ2-7	NA	NA	TGTGCCAGCAGTCAGGGACACTTGACCTACGAGCAGTACTTC	CASSQGHLTYEQYF
TRBV12-3/TRBV12-4	TRBJ1-1	NA	NA	TGTGCCAGCAGTCTCTTGAGCACTGAAGCTTTCTTT	CASSLLSTEAFF
TRBV7-9	TRBJ1-3	NA	TRBD1	TGTGCCAGCAGCCCCGGACAGGATAATCAAAACACCATATATTTT	CASSPGQDNQNTIYF
TRBV20-1	TRBJ1-5	few	NA	TGCAGTGCTAGAGATCCAATAAATTCAGGGGTGGGTCAGCCCCAGCATTTT	CSARDPINSGVGQPQHF
TRBV27	TRBJ1-2	NA	NA	TGTGCCAGCAGTTTAACCCTAACAGGGTACTATGGCTACACCTTC	CASSLTLTGYYGYTF
TRBV6-5	TRBJ1-1	NA	NA	TGTGCCAGCAGTGTTGGGGCCCCGGCGGGCACTGAAGCTTTCTTT	CASSVGAPAGTEAFF
TRBV19	TRBJ2-1	NA	TRBD1	TGTGCCAGTAGTCCCCCGACAGGGTTTGAGCAGTTCTTC	CASSPPTGFEQFF
TRBV4-1	TRBJ1-4	NA	NA	TGCGCCAGCAGCCGACCGCATAATGAAAAACTGTTTTTT	CASSRPHNEKLFF
TRBV20-1	TRBJ1-1	NA	TRBD1	TGCAGTGCACGGACAGGGGGAAACACTGAAGCTTTCTTT	CSARTGGNTEAFF
TRBV27	TRBJ2-1	medium-sized	TRBD2	TGTGCCAGCAGTTTGGGACTACTCAATGAGCAGTTCTTC	CASSLGLLNEQFF
TRBV28	TRBJ2-5	few	NA	TGTGCCAGCAGTCAGACAGGTTTCCAAGAGACCCAGTACTTC	CASSQTGFQETQYF
TRBV5-6	TRBJ2-1	few	TRBD1	TGTGCCAGCAGCTCTACCCGGGACAGGGCCTACAATGAGCAGTTCTTC	CASSSTRDRAYNEQFF
TRBV7-9	TRBJ1-1	NA	NA	TGTGCCAGCAGCCCGCCGAAAACGAACACTGAAGCTTTCTTT	CASSPPKTNTEAFF
TRBV2	TRBJ2-5	NA	TRBD2	TGTGCCAGCAGTGAAGCGCTTGAGCGGGGGGGCCCCCAAGAGACCCAGTACTTC	CASSEALERGGPQETQYF
TRBV29-1	TRBJ2-3	few	NA	TGCAGCGTTGAAGGACTGGGCCGGGGGAGCACAGATACGCAGTATTTT	CSVEGLGRGSTDTQYF
TRBV5-4	TRBJ2-1	once	TRBD1	TGTGCCAGCAGCTTGGCCGGGACAGGGGGCCACAATGAGCAGTTCTTC	CASSLAGTGGHNEQFF
TRBV19	TRBJ1-5	NA	TRBD1	TGTGCCAGTAGCCAGCTCGGGACAGGGGGACATCAGCCCCAGCATTTT	CASSQLGTGGHQPQHF
TRBV28	TRBJ1-4	NA	NA	TGTGCCAGCAGCCCTTCCCCGATAGGGATAGGTGAAAAACTGTTTTTT	CASSPSPIGIGEKLFF
TRBV19	TRBJ1-5	NA	NA	TGTGCCAGTAGTACCGACACAGGGCAAGTAATGGCCAATCAGCCCCAGCATTTT	CASSTDTGQVMANQPQHF
TRBV11-2	TRBJ2-7	many	TRBD2	TGTGCCAGCAGCTCTGGCAGGCGGGGGGGGTCGGGCGAGCAGTACTTC	CASSSGRRGGSGEQYF
TRBV7-6	TRBJ2-7	many	NA	TGTGCCAGCAGCCCTCCCCATTACGAGGAGCAGTACTTC	CASSPPHYEEQYF
TRBV15	TRBJ2-7	NA	TRBD1	TGTGCCACCAGCAGAGGGGACAGCTACTACGAGCAGTACTTC	CATSRGDSYYEQYF
TRBV7-9	TRBJ1-4	many	NA	TGTGCCAGCGAAACAGGTCCAACTAATGAAAAACTGTTTTTT	CASETGPTNEKLFF
TRBV27	TRBJ2-7	few	TRBD2	TGTGCCAGCAGCCCTAGCGGGGGACTTTCCTACGAGCAGTACTTC	CASSPSGGLSYEQYF
TRBV20-1	TRBJ2-3	NA	TRBD2	TGCAGTGCTAGAGACCGGACTAGCGGTTGGGCAGATACGCAGTATTTT	CSARDRTSGWADTQYF
TRBV7-9	TRBJ2-5	NA	TRBD2	TGTGCCAGCAGCTTTGGGACTAGCGGGGTCTTTCAGTACTTC	CASSFGTSGVFQYF
TRBV6-6	TRBJ1-5	NA	NA	TGTGCCAGCAGTTTGGGTTCAGGGCCCCAGCATTTT	CASSLGSGPQHF
TRBV7-9	TRBJ2-7	many	TRBD1	TGTGCCAGCAGCGCACCGGGACAGGGGAGGGACGAGCAGTACTTC	CASSAPGQGRDEQYF
TRBV11-2	TRBJ2-7	many	NA	TGTGCCAGCAGCACCCGGGACGGTGCCTACGAGCAGTACTTC	CASSTRDGAYEQYF
TRBV28	TRBJ1-5	NA	NA	TGTGCCACCCACCCTTCAGGGGTGGCGCGAGGGGCCCAGCATTTT	CATHPSGVARGAQHF
TRBV3-1	TRBJ2-5	NA	NA	TGTGCCAGCAGCCAAGATTTTTCGGGCGAAGAGACCCAGTACTTC	CASSQDFSGEETQYF
TRBV19	TRBJ2-7	few	TRBD1	TGTGCCAGTAGGACAGGGGTGGACGAGCAGTACTTC	CASRTGVDEQYF
TRBV28	TRBJ2-2	NA	NA	TGTGCCATCAGTTTTGGTTTGGAGAACACCGGGGAGCTGTTTTTT	CAISFGLENTGELFF
TRBV7-9	TRBJ1-2	NA	NA	TGTGCCAGCACCGACACGACCGGGAAAGGGGGTTTCCTCTATGGCTACACCTTC	CASTDTTGKGGFLYGYTF
TRBV20-1	TRBJ2-3	few	NA	TGCAGTGCTAGGGAGGGGGCAACAGATACGCAGTATTTT	CSAREGATDTQYF
TRBV28	TRBJ1-2	few	NA	TGTGCCTGTCTTACGGGGAACTATGGCTACACCTTC	CACLTGNYGYTF
TRBV28	TRBJ2-7	few	NA	TGTGCCAGCAGTCTGGACACTGACTACGAGCAGTACTTC	CASSLDTDYEQYF
TRBV13	TRBJ2-2	few	TRBD1	TGTGCCAGCAGCCCGGGACAGACCACCGGGGAGCTGTTTTTT	CASSPGQTTGELFF
TRBV7-9	TRBJ2-1	many	NA	TGTGCCAGCAGCTCTGGGATGTACAATGAGCAGTTCTTC	CASSSGMYNEQFF
TRBV12-3/TRBV12-4	TRBJ1-2	few	NA	TGTGCCAGCAGTTTTGCGGGAGTGGGAAACTATGGCTACACCTTC	CASSFAGVGNYGYTF
TRBV12-3/TRBV12-4	TRBJ2-1	NA	NA	TGTGCCAGCAGTTTGTGGACAGTTAACAATGAGCAGTTCTTC	CASSLWTVNNEQFF
TRBV5-6	TRBJ2-1	NA	NA	TGTGCCAGCAGCTCCGGGAACAATGAGCAGTTCTTC	CASSSGNNEQFF
TRBV20-1	TRBJ1-2	NA	TRBD1	TGCAGTGCTCGGACAGGACCCTATGGCTACACCTTC	CSARTGPYGYTF